This record concerns one TCR beta chain sequence. Looked up from germline, CDR1 is LGHDT and CDR2 is YNNKEL (reference sequence). This CDR3 region has 16 residues. Trimming took off 2 bases at V and 3 bases at J, with 11 bases between the two ends. These data come from a study of blood T cell repertoires in COVID-19. Study overall: Spain, Italy and the United States supplied samples that represented acute and convalescent COVID-19. Sources were T cells, B-cell-depleted T cells, or PBMCs; the material itself was cDNA or gDNA.

As originally analysed: Reference gene primer amplification gave estimated nucleated cell counts. Measured with immunoSEQ multiplex PCR; TCRdb has only the in-frame clones, and not every one. The DNA gave D and trimming, while V, J and clone size come from that table. Seen here are some 340,000 clones, roughly 85% observed once, and the top ten hold roughly 3.9%. Sequencing was carried out using peripheral blood. The receptor was derived from a woman aged 18 to 35 with acute or convalescent COVID-19. J is TRBJ2-6 and V is TRBV3-1 (or the pseudogene TRBV3-2); D is possibly TRBD1 (5 bases). The CDR3 bases are TGTGCCAGCAGCCAAATCCAGGGTCGTGGGGCCAACGTCCTGACTTTC. Translation gives CASSQIQGRGANVLTF.